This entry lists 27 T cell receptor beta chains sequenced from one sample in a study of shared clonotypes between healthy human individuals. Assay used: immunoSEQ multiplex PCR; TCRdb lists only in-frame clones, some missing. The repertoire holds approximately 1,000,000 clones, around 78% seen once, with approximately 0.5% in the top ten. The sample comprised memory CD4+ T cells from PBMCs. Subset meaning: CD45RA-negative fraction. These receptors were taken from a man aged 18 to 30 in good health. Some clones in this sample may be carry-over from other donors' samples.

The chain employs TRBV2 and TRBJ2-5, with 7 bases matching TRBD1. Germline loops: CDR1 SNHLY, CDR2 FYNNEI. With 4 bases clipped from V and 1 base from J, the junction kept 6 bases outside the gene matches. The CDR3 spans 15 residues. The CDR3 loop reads CASSAQGQLQETQYF. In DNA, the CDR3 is TGTGCCAGCAGTGCACAGGGACAGCTCCAAGAGACCCAGTACTTC. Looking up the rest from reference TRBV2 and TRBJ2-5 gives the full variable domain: EPEVTQTPSHQVTQMGQEVILRCVPISNHLYFYWYRQILGQKVEFLVSFYNNEISEKSEIFDDQFSVERPDGSNFTLKIRSTKLEDSAMYFCASSAQGQLQETQYFGPGTRLLVL.

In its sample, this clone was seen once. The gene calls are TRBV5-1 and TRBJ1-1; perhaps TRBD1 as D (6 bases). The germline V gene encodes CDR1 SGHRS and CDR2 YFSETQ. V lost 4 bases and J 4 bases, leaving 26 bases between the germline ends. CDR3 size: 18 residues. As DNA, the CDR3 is TGCGCCAGCAGCCTCACGCCGGGGGGGCAGGGTGCAGTCACTGAAGCTTTCTTT. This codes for CASSLTPGGQGAVTEAFF.

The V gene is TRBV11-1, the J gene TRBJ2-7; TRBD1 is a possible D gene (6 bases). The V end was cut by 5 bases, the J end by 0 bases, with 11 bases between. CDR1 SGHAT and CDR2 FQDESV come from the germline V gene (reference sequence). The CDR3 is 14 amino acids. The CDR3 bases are TGTGCCAGCAGCCCGAGACAGGACTCCTACGAGCAGTACTTC. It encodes CASSPRQDSYEQYF.

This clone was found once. CDR3 nucleotide sequence: TGTGCCAGTAGTATACTGGTGGGAGGGCGGGAGACCCAGTACTTC. Amino acids: CASSILVGGRETQYF. The chain employs TRBV19 and TRBJ2-5, with TRBD2 identical over 7 bases. Germline CDR1 reads LNHDA; CDR2 reads SQIVND (reference sequence). There are 15 residues in the CDR3. V lost 2 bases to trimming and J lost 5 bases; unmatched junction nucleotides: 8. Together with reference TRBV19 and TRBJ2-5, the CDR3 gives the full variable domain: DGGITQSPKYLFRKEGQNVTLSCEQNLNHDAMYWYRQDPGQGLRLIYYSQIVNDFQKGDIAEGYSVSREKKESFPLTVTSAQKNPTAFYLCASSILVGGRETQYFGPGTRLLVL.

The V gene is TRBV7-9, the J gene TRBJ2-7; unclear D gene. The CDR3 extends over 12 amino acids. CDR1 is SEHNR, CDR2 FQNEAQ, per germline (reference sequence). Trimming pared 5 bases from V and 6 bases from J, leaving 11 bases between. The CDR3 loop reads CASSQDEGEQYF. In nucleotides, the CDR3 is TGTGCCAGCAGCCAGGACGAAGGCGAGCAGTACTTC.

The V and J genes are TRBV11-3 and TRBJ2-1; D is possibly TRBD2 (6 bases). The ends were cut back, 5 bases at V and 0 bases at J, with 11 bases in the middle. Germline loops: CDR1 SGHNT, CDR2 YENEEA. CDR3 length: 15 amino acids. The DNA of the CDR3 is TGTGCCAGCAGCCCAGGAGGGAGCTCCTACAATGAGCAGTTCTTC. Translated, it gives CASSPGGSSYNEQFF.

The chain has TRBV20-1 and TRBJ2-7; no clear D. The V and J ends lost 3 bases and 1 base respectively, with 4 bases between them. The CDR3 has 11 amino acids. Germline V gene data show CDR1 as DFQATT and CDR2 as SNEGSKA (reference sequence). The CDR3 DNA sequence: TGCAGTGCTAGGAATTCCTACGAGCAGTACTTC. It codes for CSARNSYEQYF.

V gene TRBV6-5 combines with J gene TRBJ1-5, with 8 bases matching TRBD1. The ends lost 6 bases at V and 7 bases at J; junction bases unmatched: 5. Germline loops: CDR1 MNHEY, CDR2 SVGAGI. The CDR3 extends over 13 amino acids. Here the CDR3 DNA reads TGTGCCAGCAGCCGGACAGGGAACCAGCCCCAGCATTTT. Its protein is CASSRTGNQPQHF.

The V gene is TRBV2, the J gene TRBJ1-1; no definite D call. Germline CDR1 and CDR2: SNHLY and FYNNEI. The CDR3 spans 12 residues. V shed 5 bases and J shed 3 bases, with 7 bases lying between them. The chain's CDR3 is CASSLRHTEAFF. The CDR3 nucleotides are TGTGCCAGCAGTTTACGACACACTGAAGCTTTCTTT.

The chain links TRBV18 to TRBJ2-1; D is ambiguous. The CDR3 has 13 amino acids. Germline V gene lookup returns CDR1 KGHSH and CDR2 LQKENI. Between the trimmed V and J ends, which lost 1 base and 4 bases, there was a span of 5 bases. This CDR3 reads CASSPQKYNEQFF. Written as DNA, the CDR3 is TGTGCCAGCTCACCACAGAAGTACAATGAGCAGTTCTTC. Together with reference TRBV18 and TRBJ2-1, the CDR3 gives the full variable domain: NAGVMQNPRHLVRRRGQEARLRCSPMKGHSHVYWYRQLPEEGLKFMVYLQKENIIDESGMPKERFSAEFPKEGPSILRIQQVVRGDSAAYFCASSPQKYNEQFFGPGTRLTVL.

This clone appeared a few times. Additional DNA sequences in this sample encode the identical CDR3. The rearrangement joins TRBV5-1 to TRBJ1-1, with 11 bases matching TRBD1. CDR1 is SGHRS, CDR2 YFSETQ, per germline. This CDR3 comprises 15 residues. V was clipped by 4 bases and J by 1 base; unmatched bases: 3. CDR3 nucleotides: TGCGCCAGCAGCCCTGGACAGGGGGCGAACACTGAAGCTTTCTTT. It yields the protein CASSPGQGANTEAFF. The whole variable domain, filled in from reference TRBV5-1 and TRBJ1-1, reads KAGVTQTPRYLIKTRGQQVTLSCSPISGHRSVSWYQQTPGQGLQFLFEYFSETQRNKGNFPGRFSGRQFSNSRSEMNVSTLELGDSALYLCASSPGQGANTEAFFGQGTRLTVV.

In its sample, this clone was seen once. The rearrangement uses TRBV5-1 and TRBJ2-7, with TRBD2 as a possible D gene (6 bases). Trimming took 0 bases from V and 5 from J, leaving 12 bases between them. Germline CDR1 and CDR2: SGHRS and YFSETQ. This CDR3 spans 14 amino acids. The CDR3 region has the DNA TGCGCCAGCAGCTTGGTCGGGAGTCTCAACGAGCAGTACTTC. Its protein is CASSLVGSLNEQYF.

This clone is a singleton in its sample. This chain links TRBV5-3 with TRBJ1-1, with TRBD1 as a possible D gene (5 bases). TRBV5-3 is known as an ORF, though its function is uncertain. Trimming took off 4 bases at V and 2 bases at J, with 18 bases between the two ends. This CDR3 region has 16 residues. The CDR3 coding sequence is TGTGCCAGAAGCGGTTGGGGACGGGTCTTCAACACTGAAGCTTTCTTT. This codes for CARSGWGRVFNTEAFF.

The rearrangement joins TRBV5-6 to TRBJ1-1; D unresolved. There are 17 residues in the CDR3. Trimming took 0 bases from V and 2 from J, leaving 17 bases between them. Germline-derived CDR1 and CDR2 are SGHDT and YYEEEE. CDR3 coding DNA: TGTGCCAGCAGCTTGGTGAATCTCCGGGGAGGAAACACTGAAGCTTTCTTT. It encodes CASSLVNLRGGNTEAFF.

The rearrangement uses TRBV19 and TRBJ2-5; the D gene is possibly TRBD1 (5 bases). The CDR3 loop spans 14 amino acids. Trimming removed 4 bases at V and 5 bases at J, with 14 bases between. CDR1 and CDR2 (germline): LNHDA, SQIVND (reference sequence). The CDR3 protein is CASSNVRAKETQYF. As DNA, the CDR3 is TGTGCCAGTAGTAATGTCAGGGCGAAGGAGACCCAGTACTTC.

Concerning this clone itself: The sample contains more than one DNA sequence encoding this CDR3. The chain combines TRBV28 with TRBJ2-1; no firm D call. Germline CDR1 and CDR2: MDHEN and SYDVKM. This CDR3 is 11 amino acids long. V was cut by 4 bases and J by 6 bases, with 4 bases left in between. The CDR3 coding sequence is TGTGCCAGCAGTTCGTTCAATGAGCAGTTCTTC. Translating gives CASSSFNEQFF.

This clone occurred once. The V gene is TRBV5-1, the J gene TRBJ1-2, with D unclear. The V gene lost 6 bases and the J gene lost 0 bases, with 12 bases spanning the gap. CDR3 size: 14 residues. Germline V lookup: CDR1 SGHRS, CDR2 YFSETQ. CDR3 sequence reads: CASNTDPTNYGYTF. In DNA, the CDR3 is TGCGCCAGCAACACGGACCCGACTAACTATGGCTACACCTTC.

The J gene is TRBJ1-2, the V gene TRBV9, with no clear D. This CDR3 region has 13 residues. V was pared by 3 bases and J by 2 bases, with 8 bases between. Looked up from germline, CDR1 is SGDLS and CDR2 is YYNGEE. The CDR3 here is CASSAAANYGYTF. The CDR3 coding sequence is TGTGCCAGCAGCGCCGCAGCGAACTATGGCTACACCTTC.

In nucleotides, the CDR3 is TGTGCCAGCGGTATCGGGAGGGCCATGGGCAATGAGCAGTTCTTC. Its protein is CASGIGRAMGNEQFF. The V and J genes are TRBV7-2 and TRBJ2-1, with TRBD2 matching 8 bases. After removal of 8 bases from V and 6 bases from J, the junction contained 12 bases not matched to a gene. CDR1 is SGHTA, CDR2 FQGNSA, per germline. CDR3 length equals 15 residues.

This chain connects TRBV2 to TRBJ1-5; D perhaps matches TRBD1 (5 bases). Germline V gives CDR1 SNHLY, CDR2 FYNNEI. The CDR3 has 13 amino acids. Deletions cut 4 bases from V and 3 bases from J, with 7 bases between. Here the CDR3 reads CASSGTNNQPQHF. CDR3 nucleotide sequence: TGTGCCAGCAGTGGGACAAACAATCAGCCCCAGCATTTT.

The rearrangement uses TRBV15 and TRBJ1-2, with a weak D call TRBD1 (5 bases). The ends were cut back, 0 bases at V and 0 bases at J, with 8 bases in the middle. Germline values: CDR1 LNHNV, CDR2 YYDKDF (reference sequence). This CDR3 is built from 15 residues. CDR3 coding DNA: TGTGCCACCAGCAGAGATGCCAGGGCTAACTATGGCTACACCTTC. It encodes CATSRDARANYGYTF.

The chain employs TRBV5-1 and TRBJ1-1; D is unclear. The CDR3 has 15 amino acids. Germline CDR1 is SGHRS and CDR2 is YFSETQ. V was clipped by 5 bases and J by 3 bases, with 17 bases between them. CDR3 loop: CASSFGHEVDTEAFF. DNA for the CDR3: TGCGCCAGCAGTTTCGGGCATGAAGTGGACACTGAAGCTTTCTTT.

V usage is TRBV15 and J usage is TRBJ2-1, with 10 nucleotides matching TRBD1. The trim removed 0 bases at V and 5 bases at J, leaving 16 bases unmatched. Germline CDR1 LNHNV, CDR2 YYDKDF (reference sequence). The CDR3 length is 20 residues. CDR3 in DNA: TGTGCCACCAGCAGAGATTTCACCGGACAGGGGGGTTCGGCCGACAATGAGCAGTTCTTC. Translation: CATSRDFTGQGGSADNEQFF. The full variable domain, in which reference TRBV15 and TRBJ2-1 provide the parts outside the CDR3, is DAMVIQNPRYQVTQFGKPVTLSCSQTLNHNVMYWYQQKSSQAPKLLFHYYDKDFNNEADTPDNFQSRRPNTSFCFLDIRSPGLGDTAMYLCATSRDFTGQGGSADNEQFFGPGTRLTVL.

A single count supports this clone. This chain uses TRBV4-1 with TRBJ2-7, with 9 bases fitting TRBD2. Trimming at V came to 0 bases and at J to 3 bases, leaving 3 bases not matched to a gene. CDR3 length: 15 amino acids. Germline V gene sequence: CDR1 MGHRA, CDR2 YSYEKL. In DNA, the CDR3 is TGCGCCAGCAGCCAAGATTTAGCGGGAGTCTACGAGCAGTACTTC. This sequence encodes CASSQDLAGVYEQYF.

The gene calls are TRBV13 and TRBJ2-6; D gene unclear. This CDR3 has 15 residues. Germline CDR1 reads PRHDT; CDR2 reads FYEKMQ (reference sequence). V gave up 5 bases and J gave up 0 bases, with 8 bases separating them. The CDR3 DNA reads TGTGCCAGCAGCCCGTCTGTCTCTGGGGCCAACGTCCTGACTTTC. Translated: CASSPSVSGANVLTF. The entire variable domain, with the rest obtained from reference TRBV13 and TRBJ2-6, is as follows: AAGVIQSPRHLIKEKRETATLKCYPIPRHDTVYWYQQGPGQDPQFLISFYEKMQSDKGSIPDRFSAQQFSDYHSELNMSSLELGDSALYFCASSPSVSGANVLTFGAGSRLTVL.

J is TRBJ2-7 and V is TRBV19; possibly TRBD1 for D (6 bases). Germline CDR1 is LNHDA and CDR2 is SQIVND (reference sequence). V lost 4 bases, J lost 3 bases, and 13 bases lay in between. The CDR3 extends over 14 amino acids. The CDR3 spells CASSNQGLYYEQYF. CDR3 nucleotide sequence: TGTGCCAGTAGTAATCAGGGGCTCTACTACGAGCAGTACTTC.

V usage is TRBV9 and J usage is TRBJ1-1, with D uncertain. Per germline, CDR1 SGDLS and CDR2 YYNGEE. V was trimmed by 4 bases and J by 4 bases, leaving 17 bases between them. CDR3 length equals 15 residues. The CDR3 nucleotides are TGTGCCAGCAGCCCCCCGGCGAGTCGTCGCACTGAAGCTTTCTTT. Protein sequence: CASSPPASRRTEAFF.